This TCR beta chain was observed in a study of T cells in tuberculosis. Findings and limits, study-wide: Active tuberculosis TCR-alpha repertoires lay closer to GMM-specific TCRs than IGRA-negative controls, suggesting clonal expansion. The TCR-beta difference was not significant; alpha differences partly reflected length.

V lost 5 bases, J lost 5 bases, and 10 bases stayed unmatched. The CDR3 contains 14 residues. Germline values: CDR1 GTSNPN, CDR2 SVGIG (reference sequence). Repertoires were generated with immunoSEQ multiplex PCR, while TCRdb's copy carries only in-frame clones and drops some. Found here are 44,000 or so clones, roughly 96% of them singletons; the top ten hold 6.5% to 9.5%. Turning to this clone: Its antigen remains unidentified.

The V call is TRBV30, the J call TRBJ2-7; TRBD2 agrees at 9 bases. The sequence was collected from a donor between 10 and 29 years old with latent tuberculosis or without tuberculosis infection. The sequencing input was PBMCs. For the CDR3, the DNA is TGTGCCTGGGACCCGGGACTAGCTGTCCACGAGCAGTACTTC. It is translated as CAWDPGLAVHEQYF.